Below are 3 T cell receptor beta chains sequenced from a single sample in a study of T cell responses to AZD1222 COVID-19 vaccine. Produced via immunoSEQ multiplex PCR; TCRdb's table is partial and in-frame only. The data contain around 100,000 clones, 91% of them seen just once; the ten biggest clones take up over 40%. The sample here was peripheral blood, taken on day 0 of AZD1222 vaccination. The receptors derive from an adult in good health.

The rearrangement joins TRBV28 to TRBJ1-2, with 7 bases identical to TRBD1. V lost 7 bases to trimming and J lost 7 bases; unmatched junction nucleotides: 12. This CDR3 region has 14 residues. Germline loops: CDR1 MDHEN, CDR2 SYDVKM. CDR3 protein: CASNPDRLAAGYTF. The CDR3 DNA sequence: TGTGCCAGCAACCCGGACAGGTTAGCCGCTGGCTACACCTTC.

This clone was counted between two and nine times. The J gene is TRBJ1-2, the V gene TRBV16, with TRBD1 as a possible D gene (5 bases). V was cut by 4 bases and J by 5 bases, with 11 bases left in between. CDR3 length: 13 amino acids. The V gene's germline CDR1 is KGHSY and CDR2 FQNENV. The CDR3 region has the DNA TGTGCCAGCAGCCCCCAGAAGGGGTATGGCTACACCTTC. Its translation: CASSPQKGYGYTF.

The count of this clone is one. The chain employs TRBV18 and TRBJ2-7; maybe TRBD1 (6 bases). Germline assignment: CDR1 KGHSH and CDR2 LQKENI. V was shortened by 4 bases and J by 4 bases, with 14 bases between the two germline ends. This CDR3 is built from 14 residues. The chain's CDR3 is CASSQTQGLYEQYF. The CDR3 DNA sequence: TGTGCCAGCTCACAGACACAGGGCTTGTACGAGCAGTACTTC.